This is a list of T cell receptor beta chains from one sample in a study of cytomegalovirus exposure and HLA in healthy donors. Assay: immunoSEQ multiplex PCR; the TCRdb copy retains only in-frame clones and omits some. Here the sample spans about 89,000 clones, about 66% being singletons. The sample taken for sequencing was PBMCs. The receptors originated from a man between 25 and 39 years old in good health and CMV-seronegative. Each CDR3 is given with its conserved first and last residue. Fields, in order: D gene, CDR3 length, clone size, V gene, J gene, CDR3 protein, CDR3 DNA. D genes are given only for firm matches. Clone size is given for some rows only: seen once, a few or many times, or a class if the clone is expanded.

TRBD2	15	NA	TRBV6-1	TRBJ2-1	CASTLGTSGSPEQFF	TGTGCCAGCACCCTTGGGACTAGCGGGAGTCCTGAGCAGTTCTTC
NA	16	NA	TRBV5-1	TRBJ1-1	CARSLEFGGTGTEAFF	TGCGCCCGCAGCTTGGAATTCGGGGGAACGGGGACTGAAGCTTTCTTT
TRBD1	15	NA	TRBV4-1	TRBJ2-5	CSSSQEDRGRETQYF	TGCTCCAGCAGCCAAGAGGACAGGGGGAGGGAGACCCAGTACTTC
NA	13	NA	TRBV29-1	TRBJ1-1	CSVGLLGGTEAFF	TGCAGCGTGGGCCTTCTGGGAGGCACTGAAGCTTTCTTT
NA	14	NA	TRBV5-6	TRBJ2-7	CASSLRARVYEQYF	TGTGCCAGCAGCTTAAGGGCGAGGGTCTACGAGCAGTACTTC
TRBD2	16	NA	TRBV25-1	TRBJ2-5	CASSESSGRRQETQYF	TGTGCCAGCAGTGAGTCTAGCGGGAGGCGGCAAGAGACCCAGTACTTC
NA	13	few	TRBV6-5	TRBJ2-7	CASNLAVGYEQYF	TGTGCCAGCAACTTAGCGGTAGGGTACGAGCAGTACTTC
TRBD1	16	NA	TRBV9	TRBJ2-2	CASSVQGASNTGELFF	TGTGCCAGCAGCGTACAGGGGGCATCGAACACCGGGGAGCTGTTTTTT
TRBD2	14	NA	TRBV2	TRBJ2-1	CASRRGSGDNEQFF	TGTGCCAGCAGGAGGGGTAGCGGGGACAATGAGCAGTTCTTC
TRBD2	16	NA	TRBV5-1	TRBJ2-1	CASSTLTSGSGNEQFF	TGCGCCAGCAGCACCCTTACTAGCGGGAGCGGCAATGAGCAGTTCTTC
TRBD1	14	few	TRBV6-1	TRBJ1-1	CASTGTGMNTEAFF	TGTGCCAGCACCGGGACAGGGATGAACACTGAAGCTTTCTTT